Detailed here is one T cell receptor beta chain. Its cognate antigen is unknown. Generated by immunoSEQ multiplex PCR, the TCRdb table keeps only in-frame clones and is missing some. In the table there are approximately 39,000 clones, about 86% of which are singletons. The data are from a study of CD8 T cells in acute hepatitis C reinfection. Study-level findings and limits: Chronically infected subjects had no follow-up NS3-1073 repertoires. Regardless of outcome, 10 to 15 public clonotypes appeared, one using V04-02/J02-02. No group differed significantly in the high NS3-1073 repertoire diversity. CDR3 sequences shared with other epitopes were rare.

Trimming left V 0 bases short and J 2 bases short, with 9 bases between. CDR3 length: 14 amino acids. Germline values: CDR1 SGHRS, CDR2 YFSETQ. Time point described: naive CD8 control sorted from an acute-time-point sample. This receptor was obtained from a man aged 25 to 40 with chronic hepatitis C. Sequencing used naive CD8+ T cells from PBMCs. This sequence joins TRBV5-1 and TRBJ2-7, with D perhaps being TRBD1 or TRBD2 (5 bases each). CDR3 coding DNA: TGCGCCAGCAGCTTGGGGGGGTCAGCCTACGAGCAGTACTTC. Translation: CASSLGGSAYEQYF.